This T cell receptor (beta chain) stems from a study of chemoradiotherapy in HPV16-positive cancers. In the study overall: Candidate HPV-specific T-cell clones and common TCR motifs came from functional assays in a couple of HPV16-positive patients. Findings and limits, study-wide: Candidate HPV-specific clones and E7-related TCR motifs grew in tumor during treatment.

Repertoires were sampled repeatedly during chemoradiotherapy. CDR1 and CDR2 from the germline V gene are MDHEN and SYDVKM. V dropped 5 bases and J dropped 7 bases, with 11 bases sitting between them. The CDR3 loop spans 12 amino acids. As to this clone: Its cognate antigen is unknown.

Method: immunoSEQ multiplex PCR; TCRdb's copy keeps in-frame clones and lacks some. The table shows 9,500 to 11,000 clones, with approximately 69% occurring only once. Sampling was conducted from a patient who underwent chemoradiotherapy. The rearrangement uses TRBV28 and TRBJ1-2, with a tentative D call TRBD1 (5 bases). This sequence was found in a human donor with HPV-associated anogenital cancer. The CDR3: CASSVGGIGYTF. DNA for the CDR3: TGTGCCAGCAGTGTGGGGGGGATTGGCTACACCTTC.